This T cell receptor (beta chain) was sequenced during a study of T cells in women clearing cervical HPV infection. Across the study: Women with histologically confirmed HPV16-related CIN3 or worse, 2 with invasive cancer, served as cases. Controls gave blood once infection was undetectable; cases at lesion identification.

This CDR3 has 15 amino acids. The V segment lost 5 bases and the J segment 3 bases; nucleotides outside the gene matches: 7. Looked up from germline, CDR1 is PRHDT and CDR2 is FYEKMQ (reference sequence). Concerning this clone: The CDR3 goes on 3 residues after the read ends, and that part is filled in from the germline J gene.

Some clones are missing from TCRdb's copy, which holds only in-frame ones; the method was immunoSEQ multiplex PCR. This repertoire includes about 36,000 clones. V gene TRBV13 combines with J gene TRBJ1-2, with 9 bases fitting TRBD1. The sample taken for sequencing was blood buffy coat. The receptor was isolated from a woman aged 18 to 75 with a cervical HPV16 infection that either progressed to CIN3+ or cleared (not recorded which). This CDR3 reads CASSIRTGEDYGYTF. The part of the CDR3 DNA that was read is TGTGCCAGCAGCATTAGGACAGGGGAAGACTATGGC.